This T cell receptor (beta chain) was sequenced during a study of blood T cell repertoires in COVID-19. The assay was immunoSEQ multiplex PCR, and TCRdb's table has in-frame clones only and misses some. The sample has 200,000 to 250,000 clones, 90% seen once; the top ten hold over 12%. Germline trimming cut 3 bases from V and 3 bases from J; bases unmatched to any gene: 5. The CDR3 is 15 amino acids. Germline V gives CDR1 MGHRA, CDR2 YSYEKL. The sequence derives from a man aged 25-40 years who had been exposed to COVID-19. The chain joins TRBV4-1 to TRBJ1-5, with 7 bases matching TRBD1. Sequenced input: PBMCs or T cells enriched from blood (not recorded which). The DNA of the CDR3 is TGCGCCAGCAGCCAGAGGACAGGCGTCAATCAGCCCCAGCATTTT. This encodes CASSQRTGVNQPQHF.